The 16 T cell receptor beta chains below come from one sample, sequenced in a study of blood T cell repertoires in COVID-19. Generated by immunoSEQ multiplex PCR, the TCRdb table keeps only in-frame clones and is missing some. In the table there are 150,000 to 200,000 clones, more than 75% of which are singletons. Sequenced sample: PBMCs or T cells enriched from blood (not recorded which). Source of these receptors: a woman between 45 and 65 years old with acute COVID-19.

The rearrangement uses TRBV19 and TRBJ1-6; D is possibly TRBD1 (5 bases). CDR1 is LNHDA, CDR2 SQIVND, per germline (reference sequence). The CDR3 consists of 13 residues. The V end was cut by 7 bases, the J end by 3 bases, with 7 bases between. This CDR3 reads CASKDNYNSPLHF. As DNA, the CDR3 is TGTGCCAGTAAGGACAACTATAATTCACCCCTCCACTTT.

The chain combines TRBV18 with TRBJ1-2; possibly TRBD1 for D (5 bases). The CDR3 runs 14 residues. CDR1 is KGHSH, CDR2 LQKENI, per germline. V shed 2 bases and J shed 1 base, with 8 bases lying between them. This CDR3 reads CASSPSDSNYGYTF. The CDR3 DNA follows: TGTGCCAGCTCACCAAGCGACAGTAACTATGGCTACACCTTC.

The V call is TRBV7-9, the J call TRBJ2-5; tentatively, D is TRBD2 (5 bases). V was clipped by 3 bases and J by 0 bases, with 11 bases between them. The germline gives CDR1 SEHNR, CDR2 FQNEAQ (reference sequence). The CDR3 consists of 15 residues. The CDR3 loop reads CASSFDGGYQETQYF. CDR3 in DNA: TGTGCCAGCAGCTTTGACGGAGGATACCAAGAGACCCAGTACTTC.

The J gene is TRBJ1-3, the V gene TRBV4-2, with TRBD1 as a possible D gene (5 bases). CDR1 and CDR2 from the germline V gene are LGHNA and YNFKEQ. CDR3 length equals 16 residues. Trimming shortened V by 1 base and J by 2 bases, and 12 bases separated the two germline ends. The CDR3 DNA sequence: TGTGCCAGCAGCCAAGTAGCGGTGGGGGCTGGAAACACCATATATTTT. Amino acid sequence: CASSQVAVGAGNTIYF.

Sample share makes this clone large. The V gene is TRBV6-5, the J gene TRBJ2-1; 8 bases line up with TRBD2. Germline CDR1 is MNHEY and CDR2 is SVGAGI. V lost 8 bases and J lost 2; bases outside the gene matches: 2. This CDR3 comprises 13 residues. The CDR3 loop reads CASGRGAYNEQFF. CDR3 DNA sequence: TGTGCCAGCGGGCGGGGGGCCTACAATGAGCAGTTCTTC.

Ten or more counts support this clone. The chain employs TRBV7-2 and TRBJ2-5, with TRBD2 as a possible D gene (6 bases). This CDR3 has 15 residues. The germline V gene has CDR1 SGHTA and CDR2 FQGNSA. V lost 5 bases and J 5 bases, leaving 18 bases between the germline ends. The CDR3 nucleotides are TGTGCCAGCAGCCGGGGCTCGGGGACTGGTGAGACCCAGTACTTC. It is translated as CASSRGSGTGETQYF.

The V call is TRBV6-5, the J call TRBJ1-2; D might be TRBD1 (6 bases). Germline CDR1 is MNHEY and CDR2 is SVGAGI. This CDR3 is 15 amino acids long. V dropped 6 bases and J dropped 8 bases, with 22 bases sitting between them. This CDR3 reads CASSDRDNRRGGYTF. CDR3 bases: TGTGCCAGCAGCGACCGGGACAACAGGCGAGGAGGCTACACCTTC.

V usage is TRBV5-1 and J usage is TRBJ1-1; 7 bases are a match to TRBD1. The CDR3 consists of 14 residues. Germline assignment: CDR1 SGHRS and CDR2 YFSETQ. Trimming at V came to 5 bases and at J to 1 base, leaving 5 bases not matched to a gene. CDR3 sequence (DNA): TGCGCCAGCAGTACACAGGGGAGGAACACTGAAGCTTTCTTT. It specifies CASSTQGRNTEAFF.

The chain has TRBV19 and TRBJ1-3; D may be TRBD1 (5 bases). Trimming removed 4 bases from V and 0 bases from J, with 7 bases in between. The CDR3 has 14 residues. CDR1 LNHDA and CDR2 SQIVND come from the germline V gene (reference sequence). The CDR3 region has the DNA TGTGCCAGTAGTACCGGACACTCTGGAAACACCATATATTTT. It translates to CASSTGHSGNTIYF.

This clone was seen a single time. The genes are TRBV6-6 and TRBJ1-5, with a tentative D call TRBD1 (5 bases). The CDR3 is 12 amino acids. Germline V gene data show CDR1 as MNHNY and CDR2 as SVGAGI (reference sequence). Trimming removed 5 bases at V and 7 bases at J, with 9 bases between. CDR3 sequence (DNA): TGTGCCAGCAGTCTGGACACCCAGCCCCAGCATTTT. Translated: CASSLDTQPQHF.

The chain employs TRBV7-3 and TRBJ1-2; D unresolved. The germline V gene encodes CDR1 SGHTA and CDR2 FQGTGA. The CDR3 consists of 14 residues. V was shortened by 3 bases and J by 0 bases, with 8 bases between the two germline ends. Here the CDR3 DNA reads TGTGCCAGCAGCTTTGAAGGAGCTAACTATGGCTACACCTTC. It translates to CASSFEGANYGYTF.

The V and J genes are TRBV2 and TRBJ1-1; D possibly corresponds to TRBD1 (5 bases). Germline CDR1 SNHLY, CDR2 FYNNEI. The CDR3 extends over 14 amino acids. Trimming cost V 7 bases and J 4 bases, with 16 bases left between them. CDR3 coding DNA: TGTGCCAGCAAGGGACGGGAGGGTTCCACTGAAGCTTTCTTT. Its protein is CASKGREGSTEAFF.

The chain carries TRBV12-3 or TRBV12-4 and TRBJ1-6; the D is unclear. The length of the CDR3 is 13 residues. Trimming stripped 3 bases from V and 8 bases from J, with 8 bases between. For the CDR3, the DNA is TGTGCCAGCAGTTTCGGCGGGGATTCACCCCTCCACTTT. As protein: CASSFGGDSPLHF.

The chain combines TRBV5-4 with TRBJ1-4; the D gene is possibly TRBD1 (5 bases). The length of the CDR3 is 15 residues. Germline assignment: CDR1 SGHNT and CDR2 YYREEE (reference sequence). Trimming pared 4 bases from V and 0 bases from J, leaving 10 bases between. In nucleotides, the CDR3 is TGTGCCAGCAGCACAGACAGCGCAACTAATGAAAAACTGTTTTTT. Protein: CASSTDSATNEKLFF.

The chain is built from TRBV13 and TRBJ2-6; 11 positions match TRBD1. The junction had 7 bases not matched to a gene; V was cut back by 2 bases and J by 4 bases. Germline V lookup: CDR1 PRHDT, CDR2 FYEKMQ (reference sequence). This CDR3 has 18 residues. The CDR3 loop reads CASSLYGQGAAGANVLTF. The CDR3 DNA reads TGTGCCAGCAGCTTATATGGACAGGGGGCGGCCGGGGCCAACGTCCTGACTTTC.

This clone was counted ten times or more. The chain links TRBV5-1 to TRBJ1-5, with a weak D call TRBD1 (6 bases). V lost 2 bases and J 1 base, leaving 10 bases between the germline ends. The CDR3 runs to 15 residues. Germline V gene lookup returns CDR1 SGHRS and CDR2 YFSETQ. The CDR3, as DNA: TGCGCCAGCAGCTTAGCGGGGGCGAGCAATCAGCCCCAGCATTTT. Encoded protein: CASSLAGASNQPQHF. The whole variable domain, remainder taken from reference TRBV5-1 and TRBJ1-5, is KAGVTQTPRYLIKTRGQQVTLSCSPISGHRSVSWYQQTPGQGLQFLFEYFSETQRNKGNFPGRFSGRQFSNSRSEMNVSTLELGDSALYLCASSLAGASNQPQHFGDGTRLSIL.